This T cell receptor beta chain was captured in a study of blood T cell repertoires in COVID-19. Whole-study context: The samples span acute and convalescent COVID-19 from the United States, Italy and Spain. Nucleic acid was either cDNA or gDNA, and it came from T cells, B-cell-depleted T cells, or PBMCs.

Followed longitudinally, the Seattle patients had been enrolled during active infection. The authors' processing: Cell counts per sample came from amplifying reference gene primers. TCRdb keeps only in-frame clones here, not all; method: immunoSEQ multiplex PCR. The V and J calls and clone size come from that table; D and trimming were worked out from the DNA. In the table there are about 99,000 clones, just over 85% of which are singletons. Per germline, CDR1 LNHDA and CDR2 SQIVND (reference sequence). The CDR3 totals 14 residues. After removal of 0 bases from V and 2 bases from J, the junction contained 0 bases not matched to a gene.

This receptor was obtained from a man aged 50-59 years with COVID-19, enrolled during active disease. V gene TRBV19 combines with J gene TRBJ2-5; 7 bases are a match to TRBD1. The sequenced material came from peripheral blood. The CDR3: CASSIDRGQETQYF. The CDR3 DNA sequence: TGTGCCAGTAGTATAGACAGGGGGCAAGAGACCCAGTACTTC. The variable domain in full, completed from reference TRBV19 and TRBJ2-5, reads DGGITQSPKYLFRKEGQNVTLSCEQNLNHDAMYWYRQDPGQGLRLIYYSQIVNDFQKGDIAEGYSVSREKKESFPLTVTSAQKNPTAFYLCASSIDRGQETQYFGPGTRLLVL.